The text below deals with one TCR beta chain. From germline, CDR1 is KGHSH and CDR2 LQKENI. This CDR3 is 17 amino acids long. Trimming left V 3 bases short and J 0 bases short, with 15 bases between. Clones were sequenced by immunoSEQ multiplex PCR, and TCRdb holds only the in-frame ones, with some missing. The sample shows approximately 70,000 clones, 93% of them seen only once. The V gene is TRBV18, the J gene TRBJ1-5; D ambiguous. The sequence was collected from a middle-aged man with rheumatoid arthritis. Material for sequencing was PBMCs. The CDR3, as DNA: TGTGCCAGCTCACCCGTTTCTCGGGGTGATAGCAATCAGCCCCAGCATTTT. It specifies CASSPVSRGDSNQPQHF.